These 9 T cell receptor beta chains were all obtained from the same sample, sequenced in a study of blood T cell repertoires in COVID-19. Some clones are missing from TCRdb's copy, which holds only in-frame ones; the method was immunoSEQ multiplex PCR. The sample carries approximately 210,000 clones, 85% to 90% recorded once. Sequences were obtained from peripheral blood. The receptors derive from a man between 18 and 35 years old with active or convalescent COVID-19.

V gene TRBV14 combines with J gene TRBJ1-3; possibly TRBD1 for D (5 bases). Trimming cost V 0 bases and J 4 bases, with 10 bases left between them. Germline V gives CDR1 SGHDN, CDR2 FVKESK. This CDR3 has 15 amino acids. The CDR3 spells CASSQDRVRGNTIYF. The CDR3 DNA reads as TGTGCCAGCAGCCAAGACAGGGTACGAGGAAACACCATATATTTT.

The chain joins TRBV2 to TRBJ2-1, with D maybe TRBD1 (6 bases). V gave up 8 bases and J gave up 0 bases, with 20 bases separating them. CDR1 SNHLY and CDR2 FYNNEI come from the germline V gene. The CDR3 loop spans 17 amino acids. CDR3 sequence (DNA): TGTGCCAGCTTTGATAGGGCCGGACAGATCTCCTACAATGAGCAGTTCTTC. Its protein is CASFDRAGQISYNEQFF.

The chain combines TRBV20-1 with TRBJ1-1; D is unresolved. The germline gives CDR1 DFQATT, CDR2 SNEGSKA (reference sequence). Trimming pared 5 bases from V and 7 bases from J, leaving 11 bases between. The CDR3 has 11 residues. The CDR3 here is CSARRDIEAFF. CDR3 sequence (DNA): TGCAGTGCTCGTCGGGATATTGAAGCTTTCTTT.

The chain combines TRBV27 with TRBJ1-1, with TRBD1 identical over 7 bases. Unmatched junction bases numbered 11, after V lost 6 bases and J lost 1 base. From germline, CDR1 is MNHEY and CDR2 SMNVEV (reference sequence). The CDR3 sequence is 16 residues long. CDR3 sequence: CASRLAGGEGNTEAFF. As DNA, the CDR3 is TGTGCCAGCAGGTTAGCAGGGGGTGAAGGGAACACTGAAGCTTTCTTT.

A single count supports this clone. The chain carries TRBV19 and TRBJ1-3; the D is unclear. The V end was cut by 3 bases, the J end by 7 bases, with 13 bases between. Germline CDR1 LNHDA, CDR2 SQIVND (reference sequence). CDR3 size: 14 residues. CDR3 in amino acids: CASSIGRDPNTIYF. CDR3 in DNA: TGTGCCAGTAGTATTGGCCGGGATCCCAACACCATATATTTT.

This rearrangement joins TRBV4-3 to TRBJ2-7; TRBD1 matches at 7 bases. The trim removed 0 bases at V and 2 bases at J, leaving 25 bases unmatched. This CDR3 is 22 amino acids long. The germline V gene has CDR1 LGHNA and CDR2 YSLEER. CDR3 sequence reads: CASSQDYSRQQGFSAFTYEQYF. The CDR3 bases are TGCGCCAGCAGCCAAGACTACTCGCGGCAACAGGGGTTCTCGGCCTTCACCTACGAGCAGTACTTC.

The rearrangement joins TRBV5-4 to TRBJ1-2, with D perhaps matching TRBD1 (5 bases). Germline-derived CDR1 and CDR2 are SGHNT and YYREEE (reference sequence). The V gene lost 1 base and the J gene lost 0 bases, with 7 bases spanning the gap. The CDR3 has 14 residues. CDR3 bases: TGTGCCAGCAGCTTGCAGGGCACTAACTATGGCTACACCTTC. Translating gives CASSLQGTNYGYTF.

The V call is TRBV30, the J call TRBJ2-1; 7 positions agree with TRBD1. CDR3 length: 13 residues. The V segment lost 1 base and the J segment 9 bases; nucleotides outside the gene matches: 6. In germline, CDR1 is GTSNPN, CDR2 SVGIG (reference sequence). The CDR3 sequence is CAWSGQGGREQFF. CDR3 DNA sequence: TGTGCCTGGAGTGGACAGGGCGGACGTGAGCAGTTCTTC. Filled out from reference TRBV30 and TRBJ2-1, the complete variable domain reads SQTIHQWPATLVQPVGSPLSLECTVEGTSNPNLYWYRQAAGRGLQLLFYSVGIGQISSEVPQNLSASRPQDRQFILSSKKLLLSDSGFYLCAWSGQGGREQFFGPGTRLTVL.

V gene TRBV5-1 combines with J gene TRBJ1-2; D perhaps matches TRBD1 (6 bases). The CDR3 covers 16 residues. V dropped 4 bases and J dropped 4 bases, with 20 bases sitting between them. Germline CDR1 reads SGHRS; CDR2 reads YFSETQ. For the CDR3, the DNA is TGCGCCAGCAGCCTGACCAGACAGGACACTGGCTATGGCTACACCTTC. This encodes CASSLTRQDTGYGYTF.